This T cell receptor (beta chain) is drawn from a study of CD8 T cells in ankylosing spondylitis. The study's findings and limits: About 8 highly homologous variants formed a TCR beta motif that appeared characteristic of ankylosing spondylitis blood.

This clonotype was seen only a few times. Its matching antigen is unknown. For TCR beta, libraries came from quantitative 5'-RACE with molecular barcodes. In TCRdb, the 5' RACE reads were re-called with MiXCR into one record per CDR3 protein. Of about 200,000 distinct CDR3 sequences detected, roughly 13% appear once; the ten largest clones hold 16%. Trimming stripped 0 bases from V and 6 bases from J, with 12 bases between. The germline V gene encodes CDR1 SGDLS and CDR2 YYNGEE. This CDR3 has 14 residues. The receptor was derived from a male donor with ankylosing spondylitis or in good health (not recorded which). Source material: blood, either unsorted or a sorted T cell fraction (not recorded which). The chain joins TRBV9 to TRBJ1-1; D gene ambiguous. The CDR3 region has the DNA TGTGCCAGCAGCGTAGGGGATAGGGATTCTGAAGCTTTCTTT. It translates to CASSVGDRDSEAFF.